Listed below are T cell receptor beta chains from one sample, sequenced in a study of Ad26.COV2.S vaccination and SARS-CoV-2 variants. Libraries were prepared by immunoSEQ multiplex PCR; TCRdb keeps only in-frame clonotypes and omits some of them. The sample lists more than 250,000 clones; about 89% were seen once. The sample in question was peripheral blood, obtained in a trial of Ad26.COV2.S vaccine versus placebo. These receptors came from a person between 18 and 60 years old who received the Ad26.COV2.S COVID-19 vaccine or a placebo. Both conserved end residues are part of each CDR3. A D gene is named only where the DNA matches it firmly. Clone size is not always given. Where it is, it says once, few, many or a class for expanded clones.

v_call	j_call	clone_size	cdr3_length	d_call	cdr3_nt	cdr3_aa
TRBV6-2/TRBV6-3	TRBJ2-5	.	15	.	TGTGCCAGCAGTTACGTGGGGGCTGTGCAAGAGACCCAGTACTTC	CASSYVGAVQETQYF
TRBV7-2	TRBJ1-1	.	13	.	TGTGCCAGCGCCGGGGGTAGGGACACTGAAGCTTTCTTT	CASAGGRDTEAFF
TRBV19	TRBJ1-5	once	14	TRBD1	TGTGCCAGTAGTATCTCGACAGGGATGGAGCCCCAGCATTTT	CASSISTGMEPQHF
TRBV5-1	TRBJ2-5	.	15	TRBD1	TGCGCCAGCAACCGGGACAGGGGGAATCAAGAGACCCAGTACTTC	CASNRDRGNQETQYF
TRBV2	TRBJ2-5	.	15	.	TGTGCCAGCAGGCCAACCGGGCCCCGCCAAGAGACCCAGTACTTC	CASRPTGPRQETQYF
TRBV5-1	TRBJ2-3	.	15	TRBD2	TGCGCCAGCAGCCCTTCTAGCGGGAGCACAGATACGCAGTATTTT	CASSPSSGSTDTQYF
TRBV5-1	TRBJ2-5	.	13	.	TGCGCCAGCAGTTCCGGGTCCCAAGAGACCCAGTACTTC	CASSSGSQETQYF
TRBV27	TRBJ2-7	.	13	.	TGTGCCAGCAGTTTTGGACTAAGGAACGAGCAGTACTTC	CASSFGLRNEQYF
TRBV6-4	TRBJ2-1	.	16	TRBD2	TGTGCCAGCAGTGACTCGGAAGCGGGGGGGCACAATGAGCAGTTCTTC	CASSDSEAGGHNEQFF
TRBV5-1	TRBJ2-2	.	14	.	TGCGCCAGCAGCTTGTCAAGCGCCGGCGGGGAGCTGTTTTTT	CASSLSSAGGELFF